These 29 T cell receptor beta chains originate from one sample sequenced in a study of blood T cell repertoires in COVID-19. The table came from immunoSEQ multiplex PCR; TCRdb's copy has only in-frame clones and leaves some out. The sample contains 35,000 or so clones, around 88% of which appear only once. The sample taken for sequencing was peripheral blood. The receptors stem from a human donor in a cohort sampled during active COVID-19.

The chain links TRBV18 to TRBJ2-1; no reliable D call. Trimming cost V 3 bases and J 8 bases, with 11 bases left between them. This CDR3 has 13 residues. Germline-derived CDR1 and CDR2 are KGHSH and LQKENI. The DNA of the CDR3 is TGTGCCAGCTCACCGTCCCGTCCGGATGAGCAGTTCTTC. The encoded protein is CASSPSRPDEQFF.

The V call is TRBV7-3, the J call TRBJ2-1; 7 nucleotides line up with TRBD2. The trim removed 0 bases at V and 7 bases at J, leaving 18 bases unmatched. Germline V gene lookup returns CDR1 SGHTA and CDR2 FQGTGA. This CDR3 comprises 19 residues. The CDR3 here is CASSLTPTGLREKFNEQFF. The DNA for the CDR3 is TGTGCCAGCAGCTTAACCCCAACCGGGTTGCGGGAGAAGTTTAATGAGCAGTTCTTC.

The chain recombines TRBV6-6 with TRBJ1-4; 9 nucleotides line up with TRBD1. J lost 8 bases, V lost 6 bases, and 10 bases had no gene match. The CDR3 covers 15 residues. The germline gives CDR1 MNHNY, CDR2 SVGAGI (reference sequence). The CDR3 sequence: CASSQQDRGGEKLFF. CDR3 sequence (DNA): TGTGCCAGCAGCCAACAGGACAGGGGAGGAGAAAAACTGTTTTTT.

V gene TRBV7-9 combines with J gene TRBJ1-2; 7 bases map to TRBD1. There are 14 residues in the CDR3. Germline CDR1 and CDR2: SEHNR and FQNEAQ (reference sequence). V lost 1 base and J lost 4; bases outside the gene matches: 3. For the CDR3, the DNA is TGTGCCAGCAGCTTAGATAGGGACAGCTATGGCTACACCTTC. It yields the protein CASSLDRDSYGYTF. The full variable domain, rest sourced from reference TRBV7-9 and TRBJ1-2, is DTGVSQNPRHKITKRGQNVTFRCDPISEHNRLYWYRQTLGQGPEFLTYFQNEAQLEKSRLLSDRFSAERPKGSFSTLEIQRTEQGDSAMYLCASSLDRDSYGYTFGSGTRLTVV.

The chain combines TRBV2 with TRBJ2-7; TRBD2 matches 7 bases. The CDR3 extends over 14 amino acids. CDR1 and CDR2 from the germline V gene are SNHLY and FYNNEI. V dropped 6 bases and J dropped 2; count of bases not matched to a gene: 7. The CDR3 bases are TGTGCCAGCAGCGGGAGGACGGTCACCTACGAGCAGTACTTC. Translated, it gives CASSGRTVTYEQYF.

The chain recombines TRBV6-5 with TRBJ1-2, with D unclear. CDR1 is MNHEY and CDR2 is SVGAGI in the germline V gene. The V end lost 8 bases, the J end lost 5 bases, and 9 bases lay between the germline ends. The length of the CDR3 is 11 residues. The CDR3 DNA follows: TGTGCCAGCCTTTTTCGGTATGGCTACACCTTC. This sequence encodes CASLFRYGYTF.

This clone was recorded only once. This chain connects TRBV6-6 to TRBJ2-6; 8 bases line up with TRBD1. The CDR3 is 16 amino acids. V lost 0 bases, J lost 11 bases, and 9 bases stayed unmatched. Germline values: CDR1 MNHNY, CDR2 SVGAGI (reference sequence). CDR3 DNA sequence: TGTGCCAGCAGTTACTCTCTCGTCAGGGGGCGCGACGTCCTGACTTTC. Translating it yields CASSYSLVRGRDVLTF.

The rearrangement joins TRBV5-1 to TRBJ1-4; maybe TRBD1 (5 bases). This CDR3 has 15 amino acids. CDR1 is SGHRS and CDR2 is YFSETQ in the germline V gene. The ends were cut back, 0 bases at V and 3 bases at J, with 9 bases in the middle. CDR3 sequence: CASSLEGPANEKLFF. CDR3 DNA sequence: TGCGCCAGCAGCTTGGAGGGGCCAGCTAATGAAAAACTGTTTTTT.

This sequence joins TRBV6-6 and TRBJ1-4; possible D gene TRBD1, 6 bases. The V and J ends lost 6 bases and 0 bases respectively, with 14 bases between them. From germline, CDR1 is MNHNY and CDR2 SVGAGI (reference sequence). The CDR3 sequence is 16 residues long. The CDR3 nucleotides are TGTGCCAGCAGCCCCAAGGACAGTGCAACTAATGAAAAACTGTTTTTT. Its translation: CASSPKDSATNEKLFF.

This sequence joins TRBV13 and TRBJ2-2; D is unclear. The CDR3 consists of 13 residues. Germline-derived CDR1 and CDR2 are PRHDT and FYEKMQ (reference sequence). Trimming took off 3 bases at V and 4 bases at J, with 6 bases between the two ends. In DNA form, the CDR3 reads TGTGCCAGCAGCTTGCACGGCACCGGGGAGCTGTTTTTT. It codes for CASSLHGTGELFF.

This chain links TRBV7-6 with TRBJ2-5, with D unclear. This CDR3 has 13 amino acids. V was cut by 0 bases and J by 2 bases, with 4 bases left in between. CDR1 is SGHVS and CDR2 is FNYEAQ in the germline V gene. CDR3 DNA: TGTGCCAGCAGCTTAGCCAGGCAAGAGACCCAGTACTTC. Amino acids: CASSLARQETQYF.

Note on this clone: The same CDR3 is also encoded by other DNA sequences in this sample. The chain carries TRBV11-2 and TRBJ2-7; TRBD2 matches at 10 bases. Germline CDR1 reads SGHAT; CDR2 reads FQNNGV. The CDR3 loop spans 14 amino acids. After removal of 6 bases from V and 4 bases from J, the junction contained 6 bases not matched to a gene. CDR3 residues: CASRVAGGHYEQYF. CDR3 nucleotides: TGTGCCAGCAGGGTAGCGGGGGGCCATTACGAGCAGTACTTC.

The gene calls are TRBV5-6 and TRBJ2-7; possible D gene TRBD1, 6 bases. The CDR3 length is 15 residues. Germline V lookup: CDR1 SGHDT, CDR2 YYEEEE. Trimming took off 1 base at V and 0 bases at J, with 11 bases between the two ends. The CDR3 DNA sequence: TGTGCCAGCAGCTTGTTTTGGACAGTCTCCTACGAGCAGTACTTC. Protein sequence: CASSLFWTVSYEQYF.

J is TRBJ2-7 and V is TRBV4-1, with TRBD2 matching 11 bases. This CDR3 spans 14 amino acids. Germline CDR1 is MGHRA and CDR2 is YSYEKL. V shed 4 bases, J shed 2 bases, and the junction held 1 base outside the gene matches. The CDR3 DNA reads as TGCGCCAGCAGCCTAGCGGGGGGGGCCTACGAGCAGTACTTC. Encoded protein: CASSLAGGAYEQYF.

The chain joins TRBV29-1 to TRBJ1-2; 7 positions agree with TRBD1. V trimming: 3 bases; J trimming: 4 bases; junction bases outside the gene matches: 2. The V gene's germline CDR1 is SQVTM and CDR2 ANQGSEA. This CDR3 contains 12 residues. CDR3 sequence: CSVDRGPYGYTF. The CDR3 coding sequence is TGCAGCGTTGATAGGGGGCCCTATGGCTACACCTTC.

The J gene is TRBJ1-1, the V gene TRBV7-2, with D possibly being TRBD1 (6 bases). The CDR3 has 15 residues. V lost 4 bases to trimming and J lost 0 bases, with 12 bases between them. Germline lookup yields CDR1 SGHTA and CDR2 FQGNSA. The CDR3, as DNA: TGTGCCAGCAGCTACGATGACAGGTTGAACACTGAAGCTTTCTTT. Protein sequence: CASSYDDRLNTEAFF.

The chain has TRBV6-1 and TRBJ2-3, with 7 bases lining up with TRBD2. Germline values: CDR1 MNHNS, CDR2 SASEGT. This CDR3 comprises 16 residues. Trimming removed 4 bases from V and 3 bases from J; junction bases left unmatched: 10. Here the CDR3 DNA reads TGTGCCAGCAGTGCCACCACGGGACTAACTACAGATACGCAGTATTTT. Its protein is CASSATTGLTTDTQYF.

This clone ranks as large. The chain joins TRBV11-2 to TRBJ2-2; 7 nucleotides align to TRBD2. The CDR3 loop spans 16 amino acids. With V trimmed by 1 base and J by 7 bases, 9 bases remained unmatched. Germline CDR1 and CDR2: SGHAT and FQNNGV. As DNA, the CDR3 is TGTGCCAGCAGCTTAGCTTCTAGCGGACGGGGCGGGGAGCTGTTTTTT. Translated: CASSLASSGRGGELFF.

The chain links TRBV15 to TRBJ1-5; D perhaps matches TRBD1 (6 bases). Per germline, CDR1 LNHNV and CDR2 YYDKDF (reference sequence). This CDR3 has 15 residues. V lost 0 bases to trimming and J lost 5 bases, with 11 bases between them. This CDR3 is CATSRDLQGHQPQHF. For the CDR3, the DNA is TGTGCCACCAGCAGAGATCTACAGGGACATCAGCCCCAGCATTTT.

The chain couples TRBV3-1 (or the pseudogene TRBV3-2) to TRBJ2-3; 10 nucleotides agree with TRBD2. The J segment lost 7 bases and the V segment lost 3 bases, leaving 7 bases of the junction unmatched. The germline CDR1 and CDR2 sequences are LGHDT and YNNKEL (reference sequence). This CDR3 contains 15 residues. This chain's CDR3 is CASSQTSGGGNTQYF. In DNA form, the CDR3 reads TGTGCCAGCAGCCAGACGAGCGGGGGGGGTAATACGCAGTATTTT.

The CDR3 region has the DNA TGTGCCAGCAGCGTAGGAGGTCGCCGGACAGGGGGGAACACCGGGGAGCTGTTTTTT. Protein product: CASSVGGRRTGGNTGELFF. This rearrangement joins TRBV9 to TRBJ2-2; 10 nucleotides agree with TRBD1. With V trimmed by 0 bases and J by 1 base, 9 bases remained unmatched. Germline CDR1 reads SGDLS; CDR2 reads YYNGEE. The CDR3 runs to 19 residues. The full variable domain, its missing parts supplied by reference TRBV9 and TRBJ2-2, is DSGVTQTPKHLITATGQRVTLRCSPRSGDLSVYWYQQSLDQGLQFLIQYYNGEERAKGNILERFSAQQFPDLHSELNLSSLELGDSALYFCASSVGGRRTGGNTGELFFGEGSRLTVL.

The CDR3 DNA reads as TGTGCCAGCAGTTTAGGGACAGCCTATAATTCACCCCTCCACTTT. Translation: CASSLGTAYNSPLHF. This rearrangement joins TRBV27 to TRBJ1-6; TRBD1 aligns across 7 bases. J lost 2 bases, V lost 2 bases, and 0 bases had no gene match. CDR3 length equals 15 residues. Germline V gives CDR1 MNHEY, CDR2 SMNVEV (reference sequence).

V gene TRBV21-1 combines with J gene TRBJ1-4; the table's TRBD1 call for D was not verified on the DNA. TRBV21-1 is an annotated pseudogene. The CDR3 contains 17 residues. The CDR3 spells CATTLATGETTNEKLFF. CDR3 DNA sequence: TGTGCCACCACGCTAGCGACAGGGGAAACAACTAATGAAAAACTGTTTTTT.

This chain links TRBV19 with TRBJ2-7; no definite D call. This CDR3 has 13 residues. Germline CDR1 and CDR2: LNHDA and SQIVND (reference sequence). V gave up 3 bases and J gave up 6 bases, with 12 bases separating them. CDR3 bases: TGTGCCAGTAGTATTTCGACATTCCCCGAGCAGTACTTC. Encoded protein: CASSISTFPEQYF. Full variable domain (outside the CDR3, taken from reference TRBV19 and TRBJ2-7): DGGITQSPKYLFRKEGQNVTLSCEQNLNHDAMYWYRQDPGQGLRLIYYSQIVNDFQKGDIAEGYSVSREKKESFPLTVTSAQKNPTAFYLCASSISTFPEQYFGPGTRLTVT.

The chain employs TRBV9 and TRBJ1-5, with D perhaps TRBD1 (5 bases). The ends were cut back, 3 bases at V and 5 bases at J, with 12 bases in the middle. The CDR3 extends over 14 amino acids. The germline V gene has CDR1 SGDLS and CDR2 YYNGEE. CDR3 nucleotides: TGTGCCAGCAGCGCCGGACACAGAGATCAGCCCCAGCATTTT. Its protein is CASSAGHRDQPQHF.

This clone was seen a single time. This sequence joins TRBV11-3 and TRBJ1-1, with a weak D call TRBD1 (5 bases). The V end was cut by 5 bases, the J end by 5 bases, with 18 bases between. CDR3 length: 15 amino acids. Germline V gives CDR1 SGHNT, CDR2 YENEEA. The CDR3 sequence: CASSVFRVGNTEAFF. The CDR3 DNA reads as TGTGCCAGCAGCGTATTCAGGGTGGGAAATACTGAAGCTTTCTTT.

This chain uses TRBV18 with TRBJ2-1; 8 bases map to TRBD2. J lost 8 bases, V lost 4 bases, and 7 bases had no gene match. Looked up from germline, CDR1 is KGHSH and CDR2 is LQKENI. CDR3 length: 14 amino acids. The CDR3 nucleotides read TGTGCCAGCTCACGCAGACTAGCGCGGGATGAGCAGTTCTTC. Translating gives CASSRRLARDEQFF.

The chain couples TRBV7-8 to TRBJ2-5; 10 bases are shared with TRBD2. Trimming removed 2 bases from V and 5 bases from J; junction bases left unmatched: 8. The CDR3 sequence is 16 residues long. Germline values: CDR1 SGHVS, CDR2 FQNEAQ. The CDR3 DNA follows: TGTGCCAGCAGCTTACTTAGCGGGGGGCCGTGGGAGACCCAGTACTTC. Its translation: CASSLLSGGPWETQYF.

This clone was seen just once. J is TRBJ1-5 and V is TRBV12-3 or TRBV12-4; TRBD1 matches at 7 bases. V lost 6 bases to trimming and J lost 11 bases; unmatched junction nucleotides: 4. This CDR3 contains 11 residues. In DNA form, the CDR3 reads TGTGCCAGCAGATCTGGACAGGCCCAGCATTTT. Translated: CASRSGQAQHF.